A single sample is the source of the 5 T cell receptor beta chains below, sequenced in a study of neurological immune-mediated disorders. Each CDR3 protein gets one entry after TCRdb re-called the 5' RACE reads with MiXCR. This sample has roughly 60,000 distinct CDR3 sequences, with 2% to 2.5% found just once. The sequenced material came from PBMCs. These receptor sequences come from a man aged 50 or older with multiple sclerosis.

This clonotype was detected ten times or more. V gene TRBV18 combines with J gene TRBJ2-7; 7 bases align to TRBD1. The V gene end was trimmed by 5 bases and the J gene end by 2 bases; junction bases not matched to a gene: 6. The germline V gene encodes CDR1 KGHSH and CDR2 LQKENI. The CDR3 spans 14 residues. CDR3 protein: CASSARDSTYEQYF. CDR3 nucleotides: TGTGCCAGCTCAGCCCGGGACAGTACCTACGAGCAGTACTTC. Full variable domain (outside the CDR3, taken from reference TRBV18 and TRBJ2-7): NAGVMQNPRHLVRRRGQEARLRCSPMKGHSHVYWYRQLPEEGLKFMVYLQKENIIDESGMPKERFSAEFPKEGPSILRIQQVVRGDSAAYFCASSARDSTYEQYFGPGTRLTVT.

This clonotype was found many times. The V gene is TRBV20-1, the J gene TRBJ2-1; 13 bases are shared with TRBD2. Losses at the gene ends were 0 bases for V and 5 bases for J; bases not matched to a gene: 7. The CDR3 is made up of 17 amino acids. CDR1 DFQATT and CDR2 SNEGSKA come from the germline V gene (reference sequence). DNA of the CDR3: TGCAGTGCTAGAGATTCCGGGACTAGCGGGGTGAACAATGAGCAGTTCTTC. It translates to CSARDSGTSGVNNEQFF.

The sample holds many counts of this clonotype. The chain joins TRBV4-3 to TRBJ2-5, with D unresolved. The CDR3 is 15 amino acids. Between the trimmed V and J ends, which lost 4 bases and 2 bases, there was a span of 14 bases. Germline V CDR1 and CDR2: LGHNA, YSLEER. DNA for the CDR3: TGCGCCAGCAGCCCAGAGGCCGCTGTTCAAGAGACCCAGTACTTC. As protein: CASSPEAAVQETQYF.

This clonotype has ten or more counts. The chain couples TRBV3-1 to TRBJ2-7, with D tentatively TRBD2 (6 bases). Per the germline V gene, CDR1 is LGHDT and CDR2 is YNNKEL (reference sequence). This CDR3 has 14 amino acids. With 5 bases removed from V and 9 bases from J, the gap between germline ends came to 20 bases. DNA of the CDR3: TGTGCCAGCAGCGGAGGAGGGACTGGCGAGAGGCAGTACTTC. Its translation: CASSGGGTGERQYF.

This clonotype occurred many times. V and J are TRBV20-1 and TRBJ1-5; 7 bases line up with TRBD1. Germline loops: CDR1 DFQATT, CDR2 SNEGSKA (reference sequence). J gave up 4 bases and V 2 bases, and 14 bases lay outside the gene matches. The CDR3 is 17 residues long. The CDR3 bases are TGCAGTGCTAGACCGGCGAACAGGGGAGGGTGGAATCAGCCCCAGCATTTT. It yields the protein CSARPANRGGWNQPQHF.